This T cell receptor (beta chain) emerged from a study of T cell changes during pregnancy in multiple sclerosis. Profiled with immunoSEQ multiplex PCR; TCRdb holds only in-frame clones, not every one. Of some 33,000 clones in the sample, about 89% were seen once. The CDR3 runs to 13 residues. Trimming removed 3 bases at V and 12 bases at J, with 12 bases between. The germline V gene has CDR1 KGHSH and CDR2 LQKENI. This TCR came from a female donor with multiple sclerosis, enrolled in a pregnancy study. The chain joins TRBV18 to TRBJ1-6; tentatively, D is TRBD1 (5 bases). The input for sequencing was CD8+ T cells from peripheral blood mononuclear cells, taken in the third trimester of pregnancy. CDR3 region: CASSPSNGGPLHF. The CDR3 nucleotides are TGTGCCAGCTCACCTTCTAACGGGGGACCCCTCCACTTT.